These 26 T cell receptor beta chains share one sample of origin, sequenced in a study of monozygotic twins with inflammatory bowel disease. TCRdb reworked the 5' RACE reads into one entry per CDR3 protein, no DNA. The sample has about 380,000 distinct CDR3 sequences. Material for sequencing was blood. The receptors stem from a human donor with ulcerative colitis or Crohn's disease, or a healthy co-twin of an affected twin (not recorded which).

This chain joins TRBV4-3 and TRBJ2-3. The CDR3 contains 17 residues. Germline V gene lookup returns CDR1 LGHNA and CDR2 YSLEER. CDR3: CASSQTMAGRVTDTQYF.

The genes are TRBV5-6 and TRBJ1-1; TCRdb picks TRBD1, but there is no DNA to check that call. The V gene's germline CDR1 is SGHDT and CDR2 YYEEEE. The CDR3 length is 14 residues. The CDR3 sequence is CASSLWGVRTEAFF.

The chain has TRBV10-3 and TRBJ2-7; TCRdb names TRBD2, which stays unverified in the absence of DNA. Germline CDR1 reads ENHRY; CDR2 reads SYGVKD. The CDR3 has 14 residues. This CDR3 is CAISEGLEVHEQYF.

The rearrangement joins TRBV9 to TRBJ2-7; TCRdb's assignment of TRBD2 cannot be checked, as there is no DNA. The length of the CDR3 is 16 residues. Germline-derived CDR1 and CDR2 are SGDLS and YYNGEE. The CDR3 spells CASSVIYGLAGVEQYF.

The rearrangement joins TRBV25-1 to TRBJ1-2. Germline loops: CDR1 MGHDK, CDR2 SYGVNS. The CDR3 runs to 15 residues. This CDR3 is CASSESSRLLRGYTF.

V gene TRBV11-2 combines with J gene TRBJ1-1. The CDR3 extends over 11 amino acids. CDR1 and CDR2 (germline): SGHAT, FQNNGV. CDR3 sequence reads: CASSINTEAFF.

The V and J genes are TRBV4-2 and TRBJ1-1. The CDR3 is 16 amino acids. Per the germline V gene, CDR1 is LGHNA and CDR2 is YNFKEQ. CDR3 loop: CASSQVVGEGNTEAFF.

The CDR3 protein is CSASGGGDQYF. The chain recombines TRBV20-1 with TRBJ2-5; checking the TCRdb D call of TRBD2 is not possible without DNA. The length of the CDR3 is 11 residues. The V gene's germline CDR1 is DFQATT and CDR2 SNEGSKA (reference sequence).

The chain has TRBV6-4 and TRBJ2-7; TCRdb selects TRBD1, and the lack of DNA leaves this call unchecked. The CDR3 totals 13 residues. Germline V gene lookup returns CDR1 MRHNA and CDR2 SNTAGT. Here the CDR3 reads CASSVGPNYEQYF.

The rearrangement joins TRBV27 to TRBJ2-2. This CDR3 is built from 12 residues. Germline V gene sequence: CDR1 MNHEY, CDR2 SMNVEV (reference sequence). The chain's CDR3 is CASSLGSGELFF.

The chain combines TRBV20-1 with TRBJ1-4; TCRdb's assignment of TRBD1 cannot be checked, as there is no DNA. CDR1 and CDR2 (germline): DFQATT, SNEGSKA (reference sequence). The CDR3 totals 14 residues. The CDR3 loop is CSATLVGTGEKLFF.

The chain uses TRBV5-1 and TRBJ2-4; TCRdb names TRBD1, which stays unverified in the absence of DNA. This CDR3 is built from 17 residues. Germline V gene sequence: CDR1 SGHRS, CDR2 YFSETQ. Here the CDR3 reads CASSLAGGGEPKNIQYF. The complete variable domain, with remaining parts taken from reference TRBV5-1 and TRBJ2-4, reads KAGVTQTPRYLIKTRGQQVTLSCSPISGHRSVSWYQQTPGQGLQFLFEYFSETQRNKGNFPGRFSGRQFSNSRSEMNVSTLELGDSALYLCASSLAGGGEPKNIQYFGAGTRLSVL.

The chain carries TRBV12-3 or TRBV12-4 and TRBJ2-7; TCRdb calls TRBD2, which cannot be checked without DNA. The CDR3 contains 13 residues. The CDR3 loop reads CASSLGQFYGQYF.

This chain's CDR3 is CASSPGGSNEKLFF. This chain uses TRBV18 with TRBJ1-4; checking the TCRdb D call of TRBD1 is not possible without DNA. Germline CDR1 is KGHSH and CDR2 is LQKENI. This CDR3 comprises 14 residues.

The chain couples TRBV7-2 to TRBJ1-2. This CDR3 spans 16 amino acids. Per germline, CDR1 SGHTA and CDR2 FQGNSA. The CDR3 loop reads CASSLVTSGGIYGYTF.

The chain is built from TRBV15 and TRBJ2-5. The CDR3 contains 13 residues. Germline V gene lookup returns CDR1 LNHNV and CDR2 YYDKDF (reference sequence). The CDR3 is CATSRARQETQYF.

The CDR3 spells CSATNNNEQFF. V usage is TRBV20-1 and J usage is TRBJ2-1. The germline CDR1 and CDR2 sequences are DFQATT and SNEGSKA (reference sequence). This CDR3 is 11 amino acids long.

The gene calls are TRBV12-3 or TRBV12-4 and TRBJ1-4. The CDR3 is 14 residues long. CDR3 sequence reads: CASSYRSTNEKLFF.

This chain uses TRBV5-6 with TRBJ2-3. CDR3 size: 14 residues. Germline loops: CDR1 SGHDT, CDR2 YYEEEE. CDR3 residues: CASSLDRIADTQYF.

This chain joins TRBV7-2 and TRBJ2-7; no DNA is available, so the TRBD2 call from TCRdb remains unchecked. In germline, CDR1 is SGHTA, CDR2 FQGNSA. The CDR3 is 15 residues long. The CDR3 sequence is CASSHTGLAGYEQYF.

The rearrangement joins TRBV6-5 to TRBJ2-7; as DNA is missing, the TRBD1 call by TCRdb cannot be tested. Germline V lookup: CDR1 MNHEY, CDR2 SVGAGI. This CDR3 contains 15 residues. CDR3 in amino acids: CASSYLGGNSYEQYF.

The chain employs TRBV10-2 and TRBJ2-1; the TRBD1 assignment by TCRdb is unverifiable without DNA. CDR1 is WSHSY and CDR2 is SAAADI in the germline V gene. This CDR3 is 12 amino acids long. The CDR3 reads CASSRTRNEQFF.

The chain couples TRBV4-2 to TRBJ2-3; the TRBD2 assignment by TCRdb is unverifiable without DNA. The germline V gene has CDR1 LGHNA and CDR2 YNFKEQ. The CDR3 is 18 amino acids. The CDR3 region is CASSQDSVLLAGVDTQYF.

This rearrangement joins TRBV4-3 to TRBJ1-1; TCRdb returns TRBD1, unconfirmable since there is no DNA. From germline, CDR1 is LGHNA and CDR2 YSLEER. The CDR3 length is 16 residues. CDR3 amino acids: CASSQDITGLLDEAFF.

The chain links TRBV24-1 to TRBJ2-3; TCRdb names TRBD1, which stays unverified in the absence of DNA. This CDR3 has 16 residues. In germline, CDR1 is KGHDR, CDR2 SFDVKD. CDR3 loop: CATSDPTGKGRDTQYF.

The chain joins TRBV20-1 to TRBJ2-5. Germline values: CDR1 DFQATT, CDR2 SNEGSKA (reference sequence). The CDR3 spans 12 residues. The CDR3 sequence is CSATLTPETQYF.